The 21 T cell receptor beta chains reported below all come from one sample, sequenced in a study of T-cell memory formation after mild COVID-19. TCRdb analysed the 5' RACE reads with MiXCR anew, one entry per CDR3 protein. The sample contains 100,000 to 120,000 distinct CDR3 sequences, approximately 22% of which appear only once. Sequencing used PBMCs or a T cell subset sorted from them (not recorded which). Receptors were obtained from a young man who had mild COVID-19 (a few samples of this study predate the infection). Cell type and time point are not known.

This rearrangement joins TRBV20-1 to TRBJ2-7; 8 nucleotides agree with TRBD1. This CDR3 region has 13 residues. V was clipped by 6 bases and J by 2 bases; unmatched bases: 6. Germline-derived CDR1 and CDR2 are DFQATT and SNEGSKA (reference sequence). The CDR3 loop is CSALTGAAYEQYF. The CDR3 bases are TGCAGTGCCTTGACAGGGGCCGCCTACGAGCAGTACTTC.

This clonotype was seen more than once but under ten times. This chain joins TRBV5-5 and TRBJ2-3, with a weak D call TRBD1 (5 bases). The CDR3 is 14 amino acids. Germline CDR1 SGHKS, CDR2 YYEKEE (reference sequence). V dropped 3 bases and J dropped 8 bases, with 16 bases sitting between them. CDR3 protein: CASSSHCGARTQYF. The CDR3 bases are TGTGCCAGCAGCTCCCATTGTGGGGCCCGTACGCAGTATTTT.

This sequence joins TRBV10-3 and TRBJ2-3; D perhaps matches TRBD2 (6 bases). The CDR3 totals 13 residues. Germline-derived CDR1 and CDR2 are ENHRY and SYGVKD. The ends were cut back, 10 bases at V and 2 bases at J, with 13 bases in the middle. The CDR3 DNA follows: TGTGCCAGCCTCGGGGGACCCACAGATACGCAGTATTTT. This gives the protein CASLGGPTDTQYF.

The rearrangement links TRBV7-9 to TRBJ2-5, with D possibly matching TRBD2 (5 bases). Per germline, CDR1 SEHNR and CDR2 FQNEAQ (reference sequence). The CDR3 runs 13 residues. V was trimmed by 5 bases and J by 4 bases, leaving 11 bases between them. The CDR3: CASSPTSAETQYF. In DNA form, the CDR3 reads TGTGCCAGCAGCCCAACTAGTGCAGAGACCCAGTACTTC.

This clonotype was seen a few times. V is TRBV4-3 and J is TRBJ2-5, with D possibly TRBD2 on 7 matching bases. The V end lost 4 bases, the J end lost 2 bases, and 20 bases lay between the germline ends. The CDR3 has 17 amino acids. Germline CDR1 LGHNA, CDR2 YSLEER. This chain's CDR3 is CASSPGWRGPVQETQYF. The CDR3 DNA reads TGCGCCAGCAGCCCTGGATGGCGGGGGCCTGTTCAAGAGACCCAGTACTTC.

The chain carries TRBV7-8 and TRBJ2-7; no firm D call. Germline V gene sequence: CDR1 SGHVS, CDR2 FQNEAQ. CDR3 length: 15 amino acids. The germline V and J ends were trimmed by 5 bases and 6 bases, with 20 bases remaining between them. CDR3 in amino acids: CASSLGKIGSGEQYF. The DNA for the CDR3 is TGTGCCAGCAGCCTAGGGAAAATCGGTTCCGGCGAGCAGTACTTC.

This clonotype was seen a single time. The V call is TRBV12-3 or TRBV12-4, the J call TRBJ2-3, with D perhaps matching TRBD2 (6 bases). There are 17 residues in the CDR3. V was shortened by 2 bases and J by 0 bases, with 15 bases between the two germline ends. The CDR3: CASSLPPAGASTDTQYF. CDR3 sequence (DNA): TGTGCCAGCAGTTTACCTCCAGCGGGCGCTAGCACAGATACGCAGTATTTT.

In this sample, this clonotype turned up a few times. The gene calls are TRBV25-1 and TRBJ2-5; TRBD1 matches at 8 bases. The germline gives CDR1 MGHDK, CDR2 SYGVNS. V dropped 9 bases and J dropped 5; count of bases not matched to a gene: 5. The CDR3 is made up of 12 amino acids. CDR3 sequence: CASRTGMETQYF. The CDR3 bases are TGTGCCAGTAGGACAGGGATGGAGACCCAGTACTTC.

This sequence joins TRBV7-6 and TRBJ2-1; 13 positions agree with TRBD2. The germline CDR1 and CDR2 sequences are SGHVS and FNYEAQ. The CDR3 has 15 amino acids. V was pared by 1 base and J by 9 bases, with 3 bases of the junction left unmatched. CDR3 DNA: TGTGCCAGCAGCTTAGGACTAGCGGGGGGACTTGAGCAGTTCTTC. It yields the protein CASSLGLAGGLEQFF.

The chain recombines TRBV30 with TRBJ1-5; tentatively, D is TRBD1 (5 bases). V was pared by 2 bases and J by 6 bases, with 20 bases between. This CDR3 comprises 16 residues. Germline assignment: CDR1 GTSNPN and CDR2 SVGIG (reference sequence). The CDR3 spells CAWSKEAGMGSQPQHF. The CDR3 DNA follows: TGTGCCTGGAGTAAGGAAGCAGGGATGGGTAGTCAGCCCCAGCATTTT. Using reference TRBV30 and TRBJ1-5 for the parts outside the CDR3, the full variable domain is SQTIHQWPATLVQPVGSPLSLECTVEGTSNPNLYWYRQAAGRGLQLLFYSVGIGQISSEVPQNLSASRPQDRQFILSSKKLLLSDSGFYLCAWSKEAGMGSQPQHFGDGTRLSIL.

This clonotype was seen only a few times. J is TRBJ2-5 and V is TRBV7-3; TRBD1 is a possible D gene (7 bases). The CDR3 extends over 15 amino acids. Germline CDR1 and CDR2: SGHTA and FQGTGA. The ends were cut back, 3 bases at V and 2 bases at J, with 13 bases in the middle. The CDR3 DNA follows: TGTGCCAGCAGCTTGTCGGCAGGGGGGCAAGAGACCCAGTACTTC. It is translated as CASSLSAGGQETQYF.

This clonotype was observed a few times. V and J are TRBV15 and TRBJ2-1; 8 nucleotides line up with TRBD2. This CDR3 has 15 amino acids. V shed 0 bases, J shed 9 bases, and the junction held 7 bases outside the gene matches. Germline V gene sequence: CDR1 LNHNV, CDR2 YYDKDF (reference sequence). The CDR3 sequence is CATSRESLREGEQFF. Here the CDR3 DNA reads TGTGCCACCAGCAGAGAAAGTCTCCGGGAGGGTGAGCAGTTCTTC. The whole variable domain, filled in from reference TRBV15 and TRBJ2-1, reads DAMVIQNPRYQVTQFGKPVTLSCSQTLNHNVMYWYQQKSSQAPKLLFHYYDKDFNNEADTPDNFQSRRPNTSFCFLDIRSPGLGDTAMYLCATSRESLREGEQFFGPGTRLTVL.

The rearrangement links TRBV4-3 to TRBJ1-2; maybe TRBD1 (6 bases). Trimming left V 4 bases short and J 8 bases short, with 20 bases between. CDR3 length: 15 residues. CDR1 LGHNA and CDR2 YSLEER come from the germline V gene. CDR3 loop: CASSPGAGIAGGYTF. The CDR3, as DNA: TGCGCCAGCAGCCCAGGGGCCGGGATAGCGGGGGGCTACACCTTC.

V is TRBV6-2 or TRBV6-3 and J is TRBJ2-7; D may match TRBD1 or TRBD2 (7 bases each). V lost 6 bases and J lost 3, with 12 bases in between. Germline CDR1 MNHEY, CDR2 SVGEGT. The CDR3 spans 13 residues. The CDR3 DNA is TGTGCCAGCAGGGGGGGGGACAGCTACGAGCAGTACTTC. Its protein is CASRGGDSYEQYF.

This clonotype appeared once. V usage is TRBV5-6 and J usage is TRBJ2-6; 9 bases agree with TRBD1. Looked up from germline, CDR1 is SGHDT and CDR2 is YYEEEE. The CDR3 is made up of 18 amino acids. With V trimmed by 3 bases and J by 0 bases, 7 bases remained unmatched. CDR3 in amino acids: CASSSLGQGFSGANVLTF. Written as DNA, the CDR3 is TGTGCCAGCAGCTCGTTGGGACAGGGTTTCTCTGGGGCCAACGTCCTGACTTTC.

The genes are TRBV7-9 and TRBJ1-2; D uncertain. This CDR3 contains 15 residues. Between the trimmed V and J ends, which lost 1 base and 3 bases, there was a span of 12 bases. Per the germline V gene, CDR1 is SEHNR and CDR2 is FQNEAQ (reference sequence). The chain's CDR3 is CASSLGEGGYYGYTF. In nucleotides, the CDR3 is TGTGCCAGCAGCTTAGGCGAGGGAGGATACTATGGCTACACCTTC.

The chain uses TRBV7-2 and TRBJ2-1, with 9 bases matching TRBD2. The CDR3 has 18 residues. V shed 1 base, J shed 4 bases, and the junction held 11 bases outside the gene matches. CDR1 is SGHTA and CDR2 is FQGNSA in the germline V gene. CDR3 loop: CASSLDLRGGFLYNEQFF. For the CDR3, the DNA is TGTGCCAGCAGCTTAGACTTGCGGGGGGGCTTTTTATACAATGAGCAGTTCTTC. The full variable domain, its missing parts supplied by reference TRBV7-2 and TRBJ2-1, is GAGVSQSPSNKVTEKGKDVELRCDPISGHTALYWYRQSLGQGLEFLIYFQGNSAPDKSGLPSDRFSAERTGGSVSTLTIQRTQQEDSAVYLCASSLDLRGGFLYNEQFFGPGTRLTVL.

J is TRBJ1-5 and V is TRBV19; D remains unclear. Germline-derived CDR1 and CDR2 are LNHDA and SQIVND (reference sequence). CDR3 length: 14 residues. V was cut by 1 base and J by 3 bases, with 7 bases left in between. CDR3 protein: CASSIGQSNQPQHF. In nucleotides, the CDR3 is TGTGCCAGTAGTATAGGTCAGTCCAATCAGCCCCAGCATTTT.

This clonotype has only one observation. The DNA for the CDR3 is TGTGCCAGCAGTTACCCCCGGACTTGGGACACTGAAGCTTTCTTT. Its translation is CASSYPRTWDTEAFF. The rearrangement links TRBV6-6 to TRBJ1-1, with unresolved D. The CDR3 runs 15 residues. The V gene's germline CDR1 is MNHNY and CDR2 SVGAGI (reference sequence). Trimming took off 2 bases at V and 3 bases at J, with 13 bases between the two ends.

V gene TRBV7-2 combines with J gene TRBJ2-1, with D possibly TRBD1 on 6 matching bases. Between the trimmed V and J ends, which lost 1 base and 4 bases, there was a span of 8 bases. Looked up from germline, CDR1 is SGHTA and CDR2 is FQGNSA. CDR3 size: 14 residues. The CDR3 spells CASSLEGVYNEQFF. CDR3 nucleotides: TGTGCCAGCAGCTTAGAGGGGGTGTACAATGAGCAGTTCTTC. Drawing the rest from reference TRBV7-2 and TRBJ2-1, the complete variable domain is GAGVSQSPSNKVTEKGKDVELRCDPISGHTALYWYRQSLGQGLEFLIYFQGNSAPDKSGLPSDRFSAERTGGSVSTLTIQRTQQEDSAVYLCASSLEGVYNEQFFGPGTRLTVL.

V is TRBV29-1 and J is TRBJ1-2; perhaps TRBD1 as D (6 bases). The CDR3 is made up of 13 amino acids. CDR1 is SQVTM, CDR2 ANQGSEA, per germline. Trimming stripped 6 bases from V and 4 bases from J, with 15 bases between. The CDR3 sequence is CSVAGVAAYGYTF. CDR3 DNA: TGCAGCGTGGCAGGGGTCGCGGCCTATGGCTACACCTTC.